The entry below gives a single T cell receptor beta chain sequence along with its context. No antigen is known for it. Trimming removed 0 bases from V and 7 bases from J, with 9 bases in between. Germline CDR1 is GTSNPN and CDR2 is SVGIG (reference sequence). The CDR3 is made up of 13 amino acids. Repertoires were generated with immunoSEQ multiplex PCR, while TCRdb's copy carries only in-frame clones and drops some. The repertoire holds approximately 3,800 clones, with 39% as singletons. The data are from a study of STAT3 mutations in large granular lymphocyte leukemia. Study observations and caveats: At least one immunodominant TCR beta clonotype appeared in every T-cell large granular lymphocyte leukemia patient.

The chain joins TRBV30 to TRBJ1-4; the D is unclear. This TCR derives from a man in his 60s with T-cell large granular lymphocyte leukemia. Some clones in this sample may be carry-over from other donors' samples. Material for sequencing was peripheral blood mononuclear cells. Here the CDR3 reads CAWSVSGTEKLFF. CDR3 in DNA: TGTGCCTGGAGTGTATCAGGAACTGAAAAACTGTTTTTT.